The entry that follows covers one T cell receptor beta chain sequence. The germline CDR1 and CDR2 sequences are GTSNPN and SVGIG (reference sequence). The CDR3 consists of 13 residues. This record comes from a study of control samples from healthy donors and cancer patients. Sequenced by immunoSEQ multiplex PCR; TCRdb stores in-frame clones only, minus some. Here the sample spans 100,000 to 150,000 clones, around 87% being singletons. The chain joins TRBV30 to TRBJ2-1; maybe TRBD2 (7 bases). Material: blood. This receptor was identified in a man aged 60 to 69 in good health. This CDR3 reads CAHSRGGVNEQFF. The CDR3 region has the DNA TGTGCACATAGTAGGGGGGGTGTCAATGAGCAGTTCTTC.